This T cell receptor beta chain comes out of a study of blood T cell repertoires in COVID-19. Overall study: PBMCs, B-cell-depleted T cells, or T cells provided the cDNA or gDNA that made up the material.

Seattle enrolled patients during active infection and tracked them longitudinally. This CDR3 is 12 amino acids long. Looked up from germline, CDR1 is MDHEN and CDR2 is SYDVKM. With 1 base removed from V and 10 bases from J, the gap between germline ends came to 10 bases. Some clones are missing from TCRdb's copy, which holds only in-frame ones; the method was immunoSEQ multiplex PCR. The table has about 49,000 clones, 80% to 95% seen once. The source material was peripheral blood. This receptor was obtained from a man aged 55 to 70 with COVID-19, enrolled during active disease. The chain joins TRBV28 to TRBJ1-1; the D gene is possibly TRBD1 (5 bases). The CDR3: CASSLLGTRAFF. The CDR3 DNA sequence: TGTGCCAGCAGTTTATTGGGGACTAGAGCTTTCTTT. The variable domain in full, completed from reference TRBV28 and TRBJ1-1, reads DVKVTQSSRYLVKRTGEKVFLECVQDMDHENMFWYRQDPGLGLRLIYFSYDVKMKEKGDIPEGYSVSREKKERFSLILESASTNQTSMYLCASSLLGTRAFFGQGTRLTVV.